Following are 11 T cell receptor beta chains from one sample sequenced in a study of T cells in Graves' hyperthyroidism and ophthalmopathy. Regions amplified from RNA transcripts were the TCR beta CDR3 regions. The TCR CDR3 first-round RT-PCR relied on the HTBI primer set. Via MiXCR, TCRdb re-called the multiplex PCR reads, giving one row per CDR3 protein. This table has about 370,000 distinct CDR3 sequences, roughly 15% appearing once. The sample consisted of blood. The receptors were sampled from a woman in her fifties or sixties with Graves' ophthalmopathy.

There are many counts of this clonotype. The chain combines TRBV27 with TRBJ1-6; no clear D. Trimming pared 9 bases from V and 4 bases from J, leaving 13 bases between. CDR1 is MNHEY and CDR2 is SMNVEV in the germline V gene (reference sequence). This CDR3 contains 14 residues. CDR3 sequence (DNA): TGTGCCAGGGCCGATAGGGTTTATAATTCACCCCTCCACTTT. Amino acid sequence: CARADRVYNSPLHF.

This clonotype was seen at least ten times. This rearrangement joins TRBV6-1 to TRBJ2-5; D tentatively reads TRBD1 or TRBD2 (5 bases each). The V end was cut by 6 bases, the J end by 5 bases, with 16 bases between. The CDR3 runs 14 residues. The V gene's germline CDR1 is MNHNS and CDR2 SASEGT. The chain's CDR3 is CASSGLGVGETQYF. The DNA for the CDR3 is TGTGCCAGCAGCGGACTGGGGGTGGGGGAGACCCAGTACTTC.

This clonotype was seen ten or more times. V is TRBV12-3 or TRBV12-4 and J is TRBJ2-1; TRBD2 matches 13 bases. This CDR3 has 15 residues. Losses at the gene ends were 5 bases for V and 7 bases for J; bases not matched to a gene: 5. The CDR3 spells CASSPGLAGLNEQFF. CDR3 DNA: TGTGCCAGCAGTCCGGGACTAGCGGGACTAAATGAGCAGTTCTTC.

This clonotype has a count of ten or more. This sequence joins TRBV11-2 and TRBJ1-2; D gene ambiguous. The CDR3 contains 12 residues. CDR1 SGHAT and CDR2 FQNNGV come from the germline V gene. Trimming removed 1 base from V and 6 bases from J, with 6 bases in between. DNA of the CDR3: TGTGCCAGCAGCTTAGCGGGGAATGGCTACACCTTC. It specifies CASSLAGNGYTF.

This chain links TRBV19 with TRBJ2-5; D gene ambiguous. Per the germline V gene, CDR1 is LNHDA and CDR2 is SQIVND (reference sequence). CDR3 size: 11 residues. The V and J ends lost 3 bases and 3 bases respectively, with 2 bases between them. The CDR3: CASSMEETQYF. The DNA of the CDR3 is TGTGCCAGTAGTATGGAAGAGACCCAGTACTTC.

Comments on this clonotype: The junction departs from the called germline gene at one end, perhaps through a read error. This chain connects TRBV3-1 to TRBJ1-2, with TRBD1 matching over 7 bases. CDR1 LGHDT and CDR2 YNNKEL come from the germline V gene (reference sequence). CDR3 length equals 13 residues. CDR3 residues: CAGSPGQNYGYTF. CDR3 nucleotides: TGTGCCGGCAGCCCGGGACAGAACTATGGCTACACCTTC.

At least ten counts were recorded for this clonotype. This sequence joins TRBV20-1 and TRBJ2-3; D is perhaps TRBD2 (6 bases). The CDR3 extends over 13 amino acids. Germline assignment: CDR1 DFQATT and CDR2 SNEGSKA (reference sequence). V gave up 6 bases and J gave up 1 base, with 11 bases separating them. The CDR3 DNA sequence: TGCAGTGCCCTATGGGGGGGCACAGATACGCAGTATTTT. Its protein is CSALWGGTDTQYF.

This clonotype was recorded a few times. The CDR3: CSARDRAGVLYEQYF. In DNA, the CDR3 is TGCAGTGCTAGAGACCGAGCGGGAGTCCTCTACGAGCAGTACTTC. The chain uses TRBV20-1 and TRBJ2-7; the match to TRBD2 covers 8 bases. The J segment lost 3 bases and the V segment lost 0 bases, leaving 7 bases of the junction unmatched. This CDR3 comprises 15 residues. The V gene's germline CDR1 is DFQATT and CDR2 SNEGSKA (reference sequence).

This clonotype was seen repeatedly, ten times or more. V is TRBV7-2 and J is TRBJ2-5; 9 bases line up with TRBD2. Trimming at V came to 4 bases and at J to 4 bases, leaving 10 bases not matched to a gene. Looked up from germline, CDR1 is SGHTA and CDR2 is FQGNSA. This CDR3 has 16 amino acids. The CDR3 here is CASSYSPAGGRETQYF. CDR3 bases: TGTGCCAGCAGCTATAGCCCGGCGGGAGGGAGAGAGACCCAGTACTTC.

As concerns this clonotype: A read error may be the cause here, since a much bigger clone is one base away. The chain employs TRBV20-1 and TRBJ1-2, with no clear D. The CDR3 is made up of 14 amino acids. Trimming left V 1 base short and J 8 bases short, with 17 bases between. Germline V lookup: CDR1 DFQATT, CDR2 SNEGSKA (reference sequence). The CDR3 DNA is TGCAGTGCTAGAGGCCCTATCCCGGCAGGCGGCTACACCTTC. Translation gives CSARGPIPAGGYTF.

The V gene is TRBV6-1, the J gene TRBJ2-3; TRBD2 matches at 8 bases. This CDR3 is 14 amino acids long. J gave up 5 bases and V 3 bases, and 4 bases lay outside the gene matches. Germline V gives CDR1 MNHNS, CDR2 SASEGT. For the CDR3, the DNA is TGTGCCAGCAGTGACCTAGCGGGCCGAGATACGCAGTATTTT. It encodes CASSDLAGRDTQYF.